Presented here are 12 T cell receptor beta chains from one specimen sequenced in a study of T-cell reconstitution after alpha-beta-depleted transplantation in children. The authors prepared the TCRbeta library with unique molecular identifiers. TCRdb re-called the PCR reads through MiXCR, storing one row per CDR3 protein. The sample carries some 240,000 distinct CDR3 sequences, around 13% recorded once. The source material was PBMCs from the stem cell graft donor, sampled from the stem cell graft. Receptors were obtained from a human donor who donated a stem cell graft to a child with acute lymphoblastic leukemia.

The gene calls are TRBV9 and TRBJ2-3; 14 nucleotides line up with TRBD2. Trimming cost V 0 bases and J 2 bases; bases outside gene matches: 11. The CDR3 runs to 20 residues. Germline assignment: CDR1 SGDLS and CDR2 YYNGEE. The CDR3 DNA reads TGTGCCAGCAGCGTAGCGGGACTAGCGGGAGTCAGGTCTGACACAGATACGCAGTATTTT. It encodes CASSVAGLAGVRSDTDTQYF.

This clonotype showed up just a few times. The chain joins TRBV24-1 to TRBJ2-4; the match to TRBD2 covers 7 bases. CDR1 is KGHDR and CDR2 is SFDVKD in the germline V gene. The CDR3 is 21 residues long. Trimming removed 5 bases from V and 0 bases from J; junction bases left unmatched: 21. This CDR3 reads CATSASPRGVGSTLAKNIQYF. As DNA, the CDR3 is TGTGCCACCAGTGCCTCCCCACGGGGGGTGGGGAGTACACTAGCCAAAAACATTCAGTACTTC.

This clonotype occurred a few times. The chain uses TRBV28 and TRBJ2-3; D ambiguous. The ends were cut back, 4 bases at V and 2 bases at J, with 10 bases in the middle. Per germline, CDR1 MDHEN and CDR2 SYDVKM. The CDR3 has 14 residues. In DNA form, the CDR3 reads TGTGCCAGCAGTTCCAACCCTCCCACAGATACGCAGTATTTT. It encodes CASSSNPPTDTQYF.

The rearrangement links TRBV18 to TRBJ1-2; TRBD1 agrees at 7 bases. Losses at the gene ends were 1 base for V and 5 bases for J; bases not matched to a gene: 4. Per the germline V gene, CDR1 is KGHSH and CDR2 is LQKENI. The CDR3 runs to 14 residues. This CDR3 is CASSPQPQGYGYTF. CDR3 bases: TGTGCCAGCTCACCACAGCCACAGGGGTATGGCTACACCTTC.

This clonotype was counted at least ten times. This chain joins TRBV5-1 and TRBJ2-3; weak D call: TRBD2 (6 bases). This CDR3 is built from 14 residues. CDR1 SGHRS and CDR2 YFSETQ come from the germline V gene. V lost 5 bases to trimming and J lost 0 bases, with 10 bases between them. This CDR3 reads CASRPSGSTDTQYF. CDR3 coding DNA: TGCGCCAGCAGACCCAGCGGGAGCACAGATACGCAGTATTTT.

In its sample, this clonotype was seen many times. The chain uses TRBV7-9 and TRBJ1-1; D remains unclear. The V gene lost 5 bases and the J gene lost 8 bases, with 9 bases spanning the gap. Per the germline V gene, CDR1 is SEHNR and CDR2 is FQNEAQ (reference sequence). CDR3 size: 11 residues. The CDR3 nucleotides are TGTGCCAGCAGCGCCCGACAAGAAGCTTTCTTT. The encoded protein is CASSARQEAFF.

This clonotype was picked up many times. The rearrangement links TRBV12-3 or TRBV12-4 to TRBJ1-4, with D maybe TRBD1 (5 bases). The CDR3 runs 14 residues. The V gene lost 6 bases and the J gene lost 3 bases, with 11 bases spanning the gap. DNA for the CDR3: TGTGCCAGCAGGGGGGACGGTCCTAATGAAAAACTGTTTTTT. Its protein product is CASRGDGPNEKLFF.

This clonotype was observed many times. The rearrangement links TRBV2 to TRBJ1-2, with no clear D. V lost 1 base and J lost 4, with 10 bases in between. This CDR3 contains 14 residues. The germline CDR1 and CDR2 sequences are SNHLY and FYNNEI. The CDR3 protein is CASSEEGLGYGYTF. In nucleotides, the CDR3 is TGTGCCAGCAGTGAAGAGGGCTTAGGCTATGGCTACACCTTC.

In this sample, this clonotype turned up many times. The V call is TRBV18, the J call TRBJ2-3; TRBD2 is a possible D gene (6 bases). V gave up 3 bases and J gave up 0 bases, with 16 bases separating them. The CDR3 contains 17 residues. Germline-derived CDR1 and CDR2 are KGHSH and LQKENI. CDR3 DNA sequence: TGTGCCAGCTCACCTGGGACTGACCCAACTAGCACAGATACGCAGTATTTT. Amino acid sequence: CASSPGTDPTSTDTQYF.

This clonotype was seen ten or more times. The DNA for the CDR3 is TGCAGTGCTTTCGGCCCGAACACTGAAGCTTTCTTT. Protein sequence: CSAFGPNTEAFF. V gene TRBV20-1 combines with J gene TRBJ1-1; D unclear. This CDR3 comprises 12 residues. Trimming removed 5 bases from V and 1 base from J, with 8 bases in between. CDR1 is DFQATT, CDR2 SNEGSKA, per germline (reference sequence).

In this sample, this clonotype turned up many times. This sequence joins TRBV28 and TRBJ2-7, with 8 nucleotides matching TRBD1. Germline V gene sequence: CDR1 MDHEN, CDR2 SYDVKM. Trimming at V came to 5 bases and at J to 6 bases, leaving 3 bases not matched to a gene. The CDR3 covers 12 residues. CDR3 residues: CASSGRGREQYF. DNA of the CDR3: TGTGCCAGCAGTGGCAGGGGGCGCGAGCAGTACTTC.

This clonotype has ten or more counts. The V call is TRBV18, the J call TRBJ2-7; the D is unclear. Trimming took off 3 bases at V and 6 bases at J, with 12 bases between the two ends. The CDR3 spans 13 residues. Germline CDR1 and CDR2: KGHSH and LQKENI. For the CDR3, the DNA is TGTGCCAGCTCACCTGGGCCCGGCCGCGAGCAGTACTTC. Protein product: CASSPGPGREQYF.